This T cell receptor beta chain stems from a study of blood T cell repertoires in COVID-19. Across the whole study: Samples taken during acute and convalescent COVID-19 were collected in the United States, Italy and Spain.

Germline CDR1 and CDR2: LGHDT and YNNKEL (reference sequence). The CDR3 runs 16 residues. V was pared by 4 bases and J by 7 bases, with 9 bases of the junction left unmatched. Libraries were prepared by immunoSEQ multiplex PCR; TCRdb keeps only in-frame clonotypes and omits some of them. The sample shows 200,000 to 250,000 clones, approximately 80% of them seen only once. This rearrangement joins TRBV3-1 (or the pseudogene TRBV3-2) to TRBJ1-6; 8 positions match TRBD1. The specimen was peripheral blood. This receptor was obtained from a human donor in a cohort sampled during active COVID-19. The CDR3 DNA is TGTGCCAGCAGCCCCCGTGGGACAGGACTGAATTCACCCCTCCACTTT. Translating it yields CASSPRGTGLNSPLHF.